The rows below give T cell receptor beta chains drawn from one sample of a study of CD8+ T cells in alopecia areata. Libraries were prepared by immunoSEQ multiplex PCR; TCRdb keeps only in-frame clonotypes and omits some of them. This repertoire shows about 100,000 clones, 50% to 60% found once; its top ten account for roughly 17%. Sequenced here: CD8+ T cells sorted from blood, sampled at approximately week 60, from a patient treated with tofacitinib. The receptors were gathered from a human donor with alopecia areata. Both conserved end residues are part of each CDR3. Fields, in order: V gene, D gene, clone size, J gene, CDR3 DNA, CDR3 protein. A D gene is named only where the DNA matches it firmly. A clone size is listed for some rows: how often the clone was seen (once, few, many), or a class if it is expanded.

>TRBV2|.|.|TRBJ2-1
TGTGCCAGCACCGACGTATCGGGGGTCTACAATGAGCAGTTCTTC
CASTDVSGVYNEQFF
>TRBV29-1|.|.|TRBJ2-5
TGCAGCGTTGAAACTCCCGACGGAAACTGGGAGACCCAGTACTTC
CSVETPDGNWETQYF
>TRBV5-1|.|.|TRBJ2-7
TGCGCCAGCAGCTTGGTAGGCGGGTTCTACGAGCAGTACTTC
CASSLVGGFYEQYF
>TRBV6-6|.|.|TRBJ2-7
TGTGCCAGCAGCACTACAGGGAACTACGAGCAGTACTTC
CASSTTGNYEQYF
>TRBV19|.|few|TRBJ2-1
TGTGCCAGTAGTATCGACACGGGCAGCAATGAGCAGTTCTTC
CASSIDTGSNEQFF
>TRBV5-6|TRBD1|.|TRBJ1-2
TGTGCCAGCAGCTCACCGGGACAGGGGGCGGACTATGGCTACACCTTC
CASSSPGQGADYGYTF
>TRBV27|.|.|TRBJ1-2
TGTGCCAGCAGTTTAGGGCAGGGGATGCGCTACACCTTC
CASSLGQGMRYTF
>TRBV6-1|TRBD2|once|TRBJ2-5
TGTGCCAGCAGCCGGGGGGGCTACGTTGAGACCCAGTACTTC
CASSRGGYVETQYF
>TRBV9|.|few|TRBJ1-1
TGTGCCAGCAGAAACATGAACACTGAAGCTTTCTTT
CASRNMNTEAFF
>TRBV11-2|.|.|TRBJ2-7
TGTGCCAGCAGCTTAGTGGGGCGCGAGCAGTACTTC
CASSLVGREQYF
>TRBV4-1|.|.|TRBJ1-2
TGCGCCAGCAGGGGGTGGGTGCACGGGCAAACTAACTATGGCTACACCTTC
CASRGWVHGQTNYGYTF
>TRBV9|.|once|TRBJ2-2
TGTGCCAGCAGCGTAAACACCGGGGAGCTGTTTTTT
CASSVNTGELFF
>TRBV27|TRBD1|.|TRBJ2-1
TGTGCCAGCAGCCCAGGGACAGGGTACAATGAGCAGTTCTTC
CASSPGTGYNEQFF
>TRBV2|TRBD1|.|TRBJ1-5
TGTGCCAGCAGTCGGGACAGTGGAAATCAGCCCCAGCATTTT
CASSRDSGNQPQHF
>TRBV29-1|TRBD1|.|TRBJ1-4
TGCAGCGTTTTAGGACAGGGAAACGAAAAACTGTTTTTT
CSVLGQGNEKLFF
>TRBV29-1|TRBD2|.|TRBJ2-5
TGCAGCGTTGCTGGTGCTAGCGGGCAAGAGACCCAGTACTTC
CSVAGASGQETQYF
>TRBV4-1|TRBD1|.|TRBJ1-2
TGCGCCAGCAGCCAAGATGGGACAGGGGCCTTAGGCTACACCTTC
CASSQDGTGALGYTF
>TRBV2|TRBD1|few|TRBJ1-2
TGTGCCAGCATACTTCCGGGACAGGGAGCCTATGGCTACACCTTC
CASILPGQGAYGYTF
>TRBV9|.|few|TRBJ2-2
TGTGCCAGCAGCGTTTACGGGGAGCTGTTTTTT
CASSVYGELFF
>TRBV2|TRBD1|.|TRBJ2-6
TGTGCCAGCAGGCCGGGACAGGGGGCTTCTGGGGCCAACGTCCTGACTTTC
CASRPGQGASGANVLTF
>TRBV11-2|.|.|TRBJ2-7
TGTGCCAGCAGCGCGGATGGCCTATCCTACGAGCAGTACTTC
CASSADGLSYEQYF
>TRBV30|TRBD1|.|TRBJ1-1
TGTGCCTGGAGGGGACAGGGGCAAGCTTTCTTT
CAWRGQGQAFF
>TRBV18|TRBD1|.|TRBJ2-7
TGTGCCAGCTCACCAGGGACAGGGATTACCGAGCAGTACTTC
CASSPGTGITEQYF
>TRBV7-6|.|.|TRBJ2-1
TGTGCCAGCAGCTTAGAACGGGCGCGTGAGCAGTTCTTC
CASSLERAREQFF
>TRBV6-1|TRBD1|.|TRBJ2-5
TGTGCCAGCAGTTCCACGACAGGGGGCCAAGAGACCCAGTACTTC
CASSSTTGGQETQYF
>TRBV19|.|.|TRBJ2-7
TGTGCCAGTAGTGAGACGGACTCCTACGAGCAGTACTTC
CASSETDSYEQYF
>TRBV7-9|TRBD1|.|TRBJ2-3
TGTGCCAGCAGCTCCACACATCCGGGACAGGGACCCAGTGTGCAGTATTTT
CASSSTHPGQGPSVQYF
>TRBV11-3|.|.|TRBJ2-5
TGTGCCAGCAGCTTTGGGCAGGGCCCGGACTGGGAGACCCAGTACTTC
CASSFGQGPDWETQYF
>TRBV30|.|.|TRBJ1-1
TGTGCCTGGAGTCCCTGGGACACTGAAGCTTTCTTT
CAWSPWDTEAFF
>TRBV11-2|.|.|TRBJ1-1
TGTGCCAGCAGCTTGCCACCGATGAACACTGAAGCTTTCTTT
CASSLPPMNTEAFF
>TRBV19|.|few|TRBJ1-1
TGTGCCAGTAGTTCCGGGGCAGTTGAAGCTTTCTTT
CASSSGAVEAFF
>TRBV19|.|.|TRBJ2-3
TGTGCCAGTAGTAAAGGGGCGGGCCTGGGGCTCACAGATACGCAGTATTTT
CASSKGAGLGLTDTQYF
>TRBV6-1|TRBD1|few|TRBJ2-1
TGTGCCAGCAGCCGACAGGGGGCCCAGTTCTTC
CASSRQGAQFF
>TRBV7-9|.|.|TRBJ1-5
TGTGCCAGCAGCCAAGGGGGGCAGAATCAGCCCCAGCATTTT
CASSQGGQNQPQHF
>TRBV9|.|.|TRBJ2-3
TGTGCCAGCAGCGTAGAAAGGGGAAGCACAGATACGCAGTATTTT
CASSVERGSTDTQYF
>TRBV30|.|once|TRBJ1-2
TGTGCCTGGAGCACGGTAGATCTCTATGGCTACACCTTC
CAWSTVDLYGYTF
>TRBV7-9|.|few|TRBJ2-7
TGTGCCAGCAGTCGGATTGAGGACACTCTCTACGAGCAGTACTTC
CASSRIEDTLYEQYF
>TRBV5-1|.|.|TRBJ2-2
TGCGCCAGCAGCCTACGGGACCCGAACACCGGGGAGCTGTTTTTT
CASSLRDPNTGELFF
>TRBV20-1|TRBD1|.|TRBJ2-3
TGCAGTGCTAATGGACAGGGGGCGCAGTATTTT
CSANGQGAQYF
>TRBV27|.|few|TRBJ2-7
TGTGCCAGCAGTTTATACAGCTCCTACGAGCAGTACTTC
CASSLYSSYEQYF
>TRBV5-6|.|.|TRBJ2-1
TGTGCCAGCAGCTCTGGAGGGGGTGAGCAGTTCTTC
CASSSGGGEQFF
>TRBV2|.|.|TRBJ2-1
TGTGCCAGCGGGGGGACGATCAATGAGCAGTTCTTC
CASGGTINEQFF
>TRBV7-9|.|few|TRBJ2-7
TGTGCCAGCAGCTTATTTGAGGTCCCCTACGAGCAGTACTTC
CASSLFEVPYEQYF
>TRBV30|TRBD1|.|TRBJ2-5
TGTGCCTGGGGCCCCGGGACAGAGCAGACCCAGTACTTC
CAWGPGTEQTQYF
>TRBV19|TRBD1|few|TRBJ2-5
TGTGCCAGTAGTCTGGAAACAGGGGCGGAGACCCAGTACTTC
CASSLETGAETQYF
>TRBV5-6|.|.|TRBJ2-7
TGTGCCAGCAGCTTAATCTCCCAGGGTGACGAGCAGTACTTC
CASSLISQGDEQYF
>TRBV29-1|.|.|TRBJ1-3
TGCAGCGTTGCCACAGGTGGCGACCGAGGAAACACCATATATTTT
CSVATGGDRGNTIYF
>TRBV15|.|.|TRBJ2-7
TGTGCCACCAGCAGATCAGTCCCCCGGGACACAGTCTACGAGCAGTACTTC
CATSRSVPRDTVYEQYF
>TRBV5-6|.|few|TRBJ1-2
TGTGCCAGCAGCTTCGAGGAGAAGGACTATGGCTACACCTTC
CASSFEEKDYGYTF
>TRBV30|.|.|TRBJ1-1
TGTGCCTGGATGTCAAACACTGAAGCTTTCTTT
CAWMSNTEAFF
>TRBV2|.|.|TRBJ2-7
TGTGCCAGCACGGCGACAGTCACCGTATATAACGAGCAGTACTTC
CASTATVTVYNEQYF
>TRBV27|TRBD1|.|TRBJ2-2
TGTGCCAGCAGCCGGGACAGAGATTACACCGGGGAGCTGTTTTTT
CASSRDRDYTGELFF
>TRBV13|.|.|TRBJ2-2
TGTGCCAGCAGCTTTAAAAAGTTCACCGGGGAGCTGTTTTTT
CASSFKKFTGELFF
>TRBV27|TRBD1|.|TRBJ1-2
TGTGCCAGCAGCCACAACCGGGACAGAAAGCCTAACTATGGCTACACCTTC
CASSHNRDRKPNYGYTF
>TRBV27|.|.|TRBJ2-3
TGTGCCAGCAGTCTCGAAAAAAGACAAACAGATACGCAGTATTTT
CASSLEKRQTDTQYF
>TRBV10-2|TRBD2|many|TRBJ2-3
TGCGCCAGCAGTGAGTTTAGCGGGGGGACCACAGATACGCAGTATTTT
CASSEFSGGTTDTQYF